The 27 T cell receptor beta chains reported below all come from one sample, sequenced in a study of cytomegalovirus exposure and HLA in healthy donors. The PCR had 60 Vbeta and 13 Jbeta primers. Measured with immunoSEQ multiplex PCR; TCRdb has only the in-frame clones, and not every one. The table shows approximately 140,000 clones, with roughly 72% occurring only once. Sequences were obtained from PBMCs. The source of these receptors is a woman between 45 and 60 years old in good health and CMV-seronegative.

The V and J genes are TRBV6-5 and TRBJ1-5, with 7 positions matching TRBD1. The CDR3 loop spans 15 amino acids. Per the germline V gene, CDR1 is MNHEY and CDR2 is SVGAGI. V shed 6 bases, J shed 4 bases, and the junction held 9 bases outside the gene matches. The CDR3 DNA sequence: TGTGCCAGCAGGCCCGACAGGGCCGGGAATCAGCCCCAGCATTTT. Its protein is CASRPDRAGNQPQHF.

The chain combines TRBV7-9 with TRBJ2-2, with 8 bases lining up with TRBD2. Germline lookup yields CDR1 SEHNR and CDR2 FQNEAQ (reference sequence). J was trimmed by 3 bases and V by 5 bases; bases with no gene match: 14. The CDR3 covers 18 residues. The CDR3, as DNA: TGTGCCAGCAGCGCCCCCCTCGGACTAGCAAGACACACCGGGGAGCTGTTTTTT. Amino acids: CASSAPLGLARHTGELFF.

This chain connects TRBV27 to TRBJ1-1; tentative D call: TRBD1 (5 bases). CDR3 length equals 12 residues. V lost 6 bases and J 8 bases, leaving 13 bases between the germline ends. CDR1 MNHEY and CDR2 SMNVEV come from the germline V gene (reference sequence). The chain's CDR3 is CASRPAGGEAFF. The CDR3 DNA reads TGTGCCAGCAGGCCCGCGGGGGGGGAAGCTTTCTTT.

The chain employs TRBV4-3 and TRBJ2-1, with 12 bases that match TRBD2. Germline trimming cut 1 base from V and 6 bases from J; bases unmatched to any gene: 7. There are 17 residues in the CDR3. Germline CDR1 LGHNA, CDR2 YSLEER. This CDR3 is CASSQAGTSGLRNEQFF. The CDR3 nucleotides read TGCGCCAGCAGCCAAGCCGGGACTAGCGGGCTACGCAATGAGCAGTTCTTC.

This clone was found a few times. The chain recombines TRBV7-3 with TRBJ1-1, with D perhaps matching TRBD1 (6 bases). Germline V CDR1 and CDR2: SGHTA, FQGTGA. Trimming removed 2 bases at V and 1 base at J, with 11 bases between. CDR3 size: 15 residues. CDR3 DNA: TGTGCCAGCAGCTTAGAGGGGGTCGGGAACACTGAAGCTTTCTTT. Its protein is CASSLEGVGNTEAFF.

This clone was counted a few times. The rearrangement links TRBV6-1 to TRBJ1-1, with TRBD1 as a possible D gene (5 bases). This CDR3 has 14 residues. The ends were cut back, 1 base at V and 4 bases at J, with 10 bases in the middle. CDR1 is MNHNS and CDR2 is SASEGT in the germline V gene. CDR3 in amino acids: CASSEVGGGTEAFF. The CDR3 DNA follows: TGTGCCAGCAGTGAAGTGGGGGGGGGCACTGAAGCTTTCTTT.

The genes are TRBV28 and TRBJ1-4; 10 bases align to TRBD1. The germline V gene has CDR1 MDHEN and CDR2 SYDVKM. Trimming at V came to 8 bases and at J to 7 bases, leaving 1 base not matched to a gene. The CDR3 is 12 residues long. The CDR3 DNA follows: TGTGCCAGCGGGACAGGGGTTGAAAAACTGTTTTTT. Its protein is CASGTGVEKLFF.

The gene calls are TRBV18 and TRBJ1-5; tentatively, D is TRBD1 (5 bases). Germline CDR1 and CDR2: KGHSH and LQKENI. CDR3 length: 15 amino acids. The V and J ends lost 6 bases and 4 bases respectively, with 16 bases between them. In nucleotides, the CDR3 is TGTGCCAGCTCCTACACTCAGGGCTTTAATCAGCCCCAGCATTTT. Translation gives CASSYTQGFNQPQHF.

The V gene is TRBV28, the J gene TRBJ2-3; 7 nucleotides agree with TRBD2. J was trimmed by 3 bases and V by 1 base; bases with no gene match: 4. This CDR3 has 15 amino acids. Germline V lookup: CDR1 MDHEN, CDR2 SYDVKM. CDR3 bases: TGTGCCAGCAGTTTATCGGGGGGACCGACAGATACGCAGTATTTT. Its protein is CASSLSGGPTDTQYF.

The rearrangement links TRBV7-2 to TRBJ1-5; no clear D gene. The CDR3 extends over 15 amino acids. With 2 bases removed from V and 1 base from J, the gap between germline ends came to 9 bases. In germline, CDR1 is SGHTA, CDR2 FQGNSA. The CDR3 spells CASSLITGSNQPQHF. The CDR3 DNA reads as TGTGCCAGCAGCTTAATTACGGGAAGCAATCAGCCCCAGCATTTT.

This chain connects TRBV6-5 to TRBJ2-2, with D tentatively TRBD1 (5 bases). The CDR3 is 16 residues long. Germline V lookup: CDR1 MNHEY, CDR2 SVGAGI. V lost 2 bases and J lost 4, with 14 bases in between. CDR3 nucleotide sequence: TGTGCCAGCAGTTACCGACAGACAGTTACCACCGGGGAGCTGTTTTTT. Protein product: CASSYRQTVTTGELFF.

J is TRBJ2-7 and V is TRBV15, with D perhaps TRBD1 (6 bases). The CDR3 is made up of 12 amino acids. CDR1 and CDR2 from the germline V gene are LNHNV and YYDKDF (reference sequence). V dropped 3 bases and J dropped 3 bases, with 6 bases sitting between them. The CDR3 sequence is CATSSRGYEQYF. The CDR3 DNA follows: TGTGCCACCAGCAGCAGGGGCTACGAGCAGTACTTC.

V usage is TRBV30 and J usage is TRBJ1-1; D not certain. Germline V gene sequence: CDR1 GTSNPN, CDR2 SVGIG (reference sequence). The V end lost 5 bases, the J end lost 4 bases, and 11 bases lay between the germline ends. CDR3 length: 12 amino acids. The CDR3 coding sequence is TGTGCCTGGGGGAGGAAATTCACTGAAGCTTTCTTT. Translating gives CAWGRKFTEAFF.

The V call is TRBV4-3, the J call TRBJ2-4; TRBD1 matches at 11 bases. V shed 0 bases and J 6 bases; nucleotides not matched to a gene: 4. CDR3 length equals 16 residues. CDR1 is LGHNA and CDR2 is YSLEER in the germline V gene. The CDR3 nucleotides read TGCGCCAGCAGCCAAGATGGGACAGGGGGGAGAAACATTCAGTACTTC. Encoded protein: CASSQDGTGGRNIQYF.

DNA of the CDR3: TGTGCCAGTAGTACCGGGACAGGTCGGTCGGATACGCAGTATTTT. It encodes CASSTGTGRSDTQYF. The rearrangement joins TRBV19 to TRBJ2-3, with TRBD1 matching 8 bases. V lost 4 bases to trimming and J lost 6 bases; unmatched junction nucleotides: 9. This CDR3 comprises 15 residues. Germline CDR1 reads LNHDA; CDR2 reads SQIVND (reference sequence).

The chain has TRBV19 and TRBJ2-5, with 9 bases matching TRBD2. V was clipped by 5 bases and J by 3 bases; unmatched bases: 34. CDR1 and CDR2 from the germline V gene are LNHDA and SQIVND (reference sequence). CDR3 size: 24 residues. CDR3 DNA sequence: TGTGCCAGTAGTCCTTCGCCGGGGGCGCGGGAGGGACCCCCCTGGCCCGATGGTAAAGAGACCCAGTACTTC. This encodes CASSPSPGAREGPPWPDGKETQYF.

This rearrangement joins TRBV7-2 to TRBJ2-6; 7 bases fit TRBD1. This CDR3 comprises 15 residues. The V gene's germline CDR1 is SGHTA and CDR2 FQGNSA. With V trimmed by 5 bases and J by 0 bases, 1 base remained unmatched. In DNA, the CDR3 is TGTGCCAGCAGCCACAGGGGCTCTGGGGCCAACGTCCTGACTTTC. Encoded protein: CASSHRGSGANVLTF.

The chain joins TRBV2 to TRBJ1-6; 9 bases fit TRBD1. The CDR3 is 16 amino acids. Losses at the gene ends were 1 base for V and 10 bases for J; bases not matched to a gene: 8. Looked up from germline, CDR1 is SNHLY and CDR2 is FYNNEI. The CDR3 sequence: CASSEVGDRVRSPLHF. DNA for the CDR3: TGTGCCAGCAGTGAAGTTGGGGACAGGGTCCGATCACCCCTCCACTTT. Full variable domain (remainder filled in from reference TRBV2 and TRBJ1-6): EPEVTQTPSHQVTQMGQEVILRCVPISNHLYFYWYRQILGQKVEFLVSFYNNEISEKSEIFDDQFSVERPDGSNFTLKIRSTKLEDSAMYFCASSEVGDRVRSPLHFGNGTRLTVT.

This sequence joins TRBV30 and TRBJ2-3; the match to TRBD2 covers 12 bases. Germline loops: CDR1 GTSNPN, CDR2 SVGIG (reference sequence). The CDR3 totals 16 residues. The V segment lost 2 bases and the J segment 3 bases; nucleotides outside the gene matches: 6. CDR3 DNA: TGTGCCTGGAGTCCAATTACTAGCGGGAGGACAGATACGCAGTATTTT. Its translation is CAWSPITSGRTDTQYF.

V gene TRBV7-9 combines with J gene TRBJ2-3; TRBD1 matches 7 bases. This CDR3 region has 19 residues. V dropped 6 bases and J dropped 4; count of bases not matched to a gene: 22. Germline V CDR1 and CDR2: SEHNR, FQNEAQ (reference sequence). CDR3 in DNA: TGTGCCAGCAGTTTTACTGGGCAGTATGGGACAGCTTCGGCAGATACGCAGTATTTT. This encodes CASSFTGQYGTASADTQYF.

This sequence joins TRBV19 and TRBJ1-1; 8 positions match TRBD1. This CDR3 is 14 amino acids long. J lost 1 base, V lost 5 bases, and 3 bases had no gene match. Germline V CDR1 and CDR2: LNHDA, SQIVND (reference sequence). The chain's CDR3 is CASSSGQANTEAFF. The CDR3 DNA reads as TGTGCCAGTAGTTCGGGACAGGCGAACACTGAAGCTTTCTTT.

The chain combines TRBV5-1 with TRBJ1-4; D is ambiguous. Trimming stripped 1 base from V and 0 bases from J, with 4 bases between. The CDR3 spans 14 residues. Germline-derived CDR1 and CDR2 are SGHRS and YFSETQ. CDR3 DNA: TGCGCCAGCAGCTTGCAGACAACTAATGAAAAACTGTTTTTT. Protein: CASSLQTTNEKLFF.

The V call is TRBV7-9, the J call TRBJ1-2, with no clear D. The CDR3 consists of 15 residues. Germline CDR1 SEHNR, CDR2 FQNEAQ (reference sequence). The ends were cut back, 2 bases at V and 5 bases at J, with 15 bases in the middle. The CDR3: CASSLQSTAVYGYTF. The CDR3 DNA follows: TGTGCCAGCAGCTTACAGTCTACAGCAGTATATGGCTACACCTTC.

In this sample, this clone turned up a few times. The chain has TRBV28 and TRBJ1-1; 11 nucleotides agree with TRBD1. The CDR3 spans 17 residues. Germline loops: CDR1 MDHEN, CDR2 SYDVKM. Losses at the gene ends were 4 bases for V and 6 bases for J; bases not matched to a gene: 13. DNA for the CDR3: TGTGCCAGCAGTTCGATTCCCGGGACAGGGGGGAAGTCTGAAGCTTTCTTT. It specifies CASSSIPGTGGKSEAFF.

The rearrangement joins TRBV9 to TRBJ1-2, with 7 bases aligning to TRBD1. Germline V gene sequence: CDR1 SGDLS, CDR2 YYNGEE. The J segment lost 6 bases and the V segment lost 4 bases, leaving 9 bases of the junction unmatched. The CDR3 loop spans 14 amino acids. DNA for the CDR3: TGTGCCAGCAGCACCCTCCAGGGGGAGGATGGCTACACCTTC. This translates into CASSTLQGEDGYTF.

J is TRBJ2-1 and V is TRBV29-1; tentatively, D is TRBD1 (5 bases). The CDR3 length is 11 residues. The V and J ends lost 4 bases and 9 bases respectively, with 10 bases between them. Germline values: CDR1 SQVTM, CDR2 ANQGSEA. This CDR3 is CSVGLDSEQFF. The CDR3 DNA reads as TGCAGCGTTGGGTTAGACAGTGAGCAGTTCTTC.

This chain links TRBV27 with TRBJ2-3, with unresolved D. The germline V gene has CDR1 MNHEY and CDR2 SMNVEV (reference sequence). The CDR3 has 14 residues. Between the trimmed V and J ends, which lost 3 bases and 6 bases, there was a span of 13 bases. This chain's CDR3 is CASSLARLMDTQYF. The CDR3 nucleotides are TGTGCCAGCAGTTTGGCGCGGTTGATGGATACGCAGTATTTT.